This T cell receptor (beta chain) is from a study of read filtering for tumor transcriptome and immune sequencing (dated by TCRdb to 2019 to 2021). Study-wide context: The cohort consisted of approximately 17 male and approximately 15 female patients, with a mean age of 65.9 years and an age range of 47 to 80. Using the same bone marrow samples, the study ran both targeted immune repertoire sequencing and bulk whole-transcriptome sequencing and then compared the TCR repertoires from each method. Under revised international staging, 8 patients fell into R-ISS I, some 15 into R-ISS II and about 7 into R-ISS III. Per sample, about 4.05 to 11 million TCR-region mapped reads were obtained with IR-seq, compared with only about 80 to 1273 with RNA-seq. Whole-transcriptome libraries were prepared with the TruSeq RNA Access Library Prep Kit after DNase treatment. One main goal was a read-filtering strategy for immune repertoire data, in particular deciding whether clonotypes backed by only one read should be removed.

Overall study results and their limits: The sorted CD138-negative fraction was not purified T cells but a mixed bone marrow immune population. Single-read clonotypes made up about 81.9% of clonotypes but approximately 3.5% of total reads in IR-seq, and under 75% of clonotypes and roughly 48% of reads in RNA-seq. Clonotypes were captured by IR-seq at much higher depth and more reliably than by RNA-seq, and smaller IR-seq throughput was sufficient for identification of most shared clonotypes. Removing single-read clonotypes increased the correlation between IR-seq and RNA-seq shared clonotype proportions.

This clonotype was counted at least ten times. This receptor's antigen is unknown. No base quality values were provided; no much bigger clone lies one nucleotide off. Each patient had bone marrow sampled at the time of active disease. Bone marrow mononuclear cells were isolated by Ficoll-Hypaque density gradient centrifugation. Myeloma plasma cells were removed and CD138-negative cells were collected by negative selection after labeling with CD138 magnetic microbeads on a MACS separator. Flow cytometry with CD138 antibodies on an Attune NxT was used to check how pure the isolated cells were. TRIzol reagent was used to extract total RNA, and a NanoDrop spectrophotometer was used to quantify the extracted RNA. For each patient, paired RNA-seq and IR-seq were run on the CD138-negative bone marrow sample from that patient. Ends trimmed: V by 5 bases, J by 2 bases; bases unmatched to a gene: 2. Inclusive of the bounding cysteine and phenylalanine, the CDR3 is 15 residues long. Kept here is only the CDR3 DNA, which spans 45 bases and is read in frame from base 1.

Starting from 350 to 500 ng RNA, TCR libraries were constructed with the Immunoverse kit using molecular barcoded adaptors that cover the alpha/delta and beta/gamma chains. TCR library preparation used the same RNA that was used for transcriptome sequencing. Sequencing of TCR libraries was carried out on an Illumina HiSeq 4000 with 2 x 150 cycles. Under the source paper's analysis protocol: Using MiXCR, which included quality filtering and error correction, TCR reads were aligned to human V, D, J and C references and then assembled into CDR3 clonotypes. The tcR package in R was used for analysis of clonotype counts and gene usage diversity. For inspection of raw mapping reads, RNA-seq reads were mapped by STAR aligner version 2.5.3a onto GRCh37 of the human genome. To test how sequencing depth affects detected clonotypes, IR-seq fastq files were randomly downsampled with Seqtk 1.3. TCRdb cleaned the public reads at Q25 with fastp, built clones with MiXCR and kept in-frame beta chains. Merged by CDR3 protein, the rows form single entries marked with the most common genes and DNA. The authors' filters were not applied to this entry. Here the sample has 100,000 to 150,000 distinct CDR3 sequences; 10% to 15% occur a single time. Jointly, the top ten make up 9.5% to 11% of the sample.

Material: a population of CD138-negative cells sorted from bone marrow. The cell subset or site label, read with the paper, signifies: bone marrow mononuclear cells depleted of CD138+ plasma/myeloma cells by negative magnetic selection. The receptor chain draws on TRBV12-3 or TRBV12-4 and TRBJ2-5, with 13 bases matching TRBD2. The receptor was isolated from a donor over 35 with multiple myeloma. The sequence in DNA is TGTGCCAGCAGTGGGGGACTAGCGGGACAAGAGACCCAGTACTTC. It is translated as CASSGGLAGQETQYF.